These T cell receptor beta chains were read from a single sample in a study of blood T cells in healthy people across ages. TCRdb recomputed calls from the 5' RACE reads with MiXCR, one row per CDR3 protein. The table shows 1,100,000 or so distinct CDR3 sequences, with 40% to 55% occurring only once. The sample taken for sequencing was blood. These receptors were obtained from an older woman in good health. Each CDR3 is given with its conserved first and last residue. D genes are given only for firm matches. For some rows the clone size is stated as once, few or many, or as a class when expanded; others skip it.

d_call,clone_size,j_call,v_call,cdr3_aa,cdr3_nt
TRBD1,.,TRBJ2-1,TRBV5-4,CASIKSGTVGDEQFF,TGTGCCAGCATAAAGTCCGGGACAGTTGGCGATGAGCAGTTCTTC
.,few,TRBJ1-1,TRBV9,CASSVGQANTEAFF,TGTGCCAGCAGCGTAGGACAGGCTAACACTGAAGCTTTCTTT
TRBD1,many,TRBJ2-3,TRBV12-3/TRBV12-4,CASSLSGTGIADTQYF,TGTGCCAGCAGTTTATCCGGGACAGGGATCGCAGATACGCAGTATTTT
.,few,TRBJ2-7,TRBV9,CASSALVGPSYEQYF,TGTGCCAGCAGCGCCCTCGTGGGCCCCTCCTACGAGCAGTACTTC
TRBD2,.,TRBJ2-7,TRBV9,CASNSGGSGAYEQYF,TGTGCCAGCAACTCCGGTGGTAGCGGGGCTTACGAGCAGTACTTC
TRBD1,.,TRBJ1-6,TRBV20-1,CSTSRERGHSPLHF,TGCAGTACTAGTCGGGAAAGGGGGCATTCACCCCTCCACTTT
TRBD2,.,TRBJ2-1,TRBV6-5,CASSYSWLAGVNEQFF,TGTGCCAGCAGTTACTCGTGGCTAGCGGGAGTCAATGAGCAGTTCTTC
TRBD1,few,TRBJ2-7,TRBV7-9,CASREGTGSSYEQYF,TGTGCCAGCAGGGAAGGGACAGGGTCTTCCTACGAGCAGTACTTC
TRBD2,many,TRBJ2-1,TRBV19,CASSIVGAGGPRGEQFF,TGTGCCAGTAGTATAGTTGGAGCGGGAGGGCCCAGGGGTGAGCAGTTCTTC
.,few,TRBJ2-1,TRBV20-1,CSAVSSYNEQFF,TGCAGTGCTGTCAGCTCCTACAATGAGCAGTTCTTC
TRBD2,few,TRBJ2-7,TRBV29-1,CSAVPSGSYEQYF,TGCAGCGCCGTGCCTAGCGGGAGCTACGAGCAGTACTTC
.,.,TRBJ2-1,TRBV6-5,CASSYSTRGNNEQFF,TGTGCCAGCAGTTACTCTACGCGGGGTAACAATGAGCAGTTCTTC
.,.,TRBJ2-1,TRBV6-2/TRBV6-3,CASNQGGDPHNEQFF,TGTGCCAGCAACCAAGGGGGGGATCCCCACAATGAGCAGTTCTTC
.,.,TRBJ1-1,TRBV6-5,CASSYSSGRAFF,TGTGCCAGCAGTTACTCATCGGGGAGGGCTTTCTTT
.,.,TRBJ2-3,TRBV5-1,CASSSGRGFPDTQYF,TGCGCCAGCAGCTCCGGTAGAGGGTTCCCAGATACGCAGTATTTT
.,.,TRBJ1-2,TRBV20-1,CSARGLLNYGYTF,TGCAGTGCAAGAGGACTCCTTAACTATGGCTACACCTTC
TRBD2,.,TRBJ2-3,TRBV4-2,CASSLTSGRSADTQYF,TGTGCCAGCAGCCTGACTAGCGGGAGGTCCGCAGATACGCAGTATTTT
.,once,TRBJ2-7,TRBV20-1,CSASTGLSSYEQYF,TGCAGTGCTAGTACGGGACTGAGCTCCTACGAGCAGTACTTC
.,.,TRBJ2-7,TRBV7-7,CASSLDRTTHNEQYF,TGTGCCAGCAGCTTAGACCGCACCACCCACAATGAGCAGTACTTC
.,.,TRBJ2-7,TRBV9,CASSVDPRKPYEQYF,TGTGCCAGCAGCGTAGACCCCCGGAAGCCCTACGAGCAGTACTTC
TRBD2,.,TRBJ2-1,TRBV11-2,CASSLSSGGGAFF,TGTGCCAGCAGCTTATCTAGCGGGGGAGGGGCGTTCTTC
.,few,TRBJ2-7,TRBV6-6,CASSYSGAGVSQQYF,TGTGCCAGCAGTTACTCGGGGGCAGGGGTCTCCCAGCAGTACTTC
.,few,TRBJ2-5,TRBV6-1,CASNLVIGETQYF,TGTGCCAGCAATCTCGTTATCGGGGAGACCCAGTACTTC
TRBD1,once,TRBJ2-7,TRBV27,CASSRRTGTGSYEQYF,TGTGCCAGCAGCCGGAGAACCGGGACAGGGTCCTACGAGCAGTACTTC
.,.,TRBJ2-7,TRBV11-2,CASSLGPSGSDEQYF,TGTGCCAGCAGCTTAGGCCCGTCGGGCTCCGACGAGCAGTACTTC
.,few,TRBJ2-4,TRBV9,CASSPRDWDIQYF,TGTGCCAGCAGCCCCCGGGACTGGGACATTCAGTACTTC
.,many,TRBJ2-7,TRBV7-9,CASSLPGSSYEQYF,TGTGCCAGCAGCTTGCCCGGGAGCTCCTACGAGCAGTACTTC
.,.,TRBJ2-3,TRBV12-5,CASSTSVRASTDTQYF,TGTGCTAGTAGCACCTCAGTCCGCGCTAGCACAGATACGCAGTATTTT
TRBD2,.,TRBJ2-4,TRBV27,CASGLAGLAKNIQYF,TGTGCCAGCGGATTAGCGGGCTTAGCCAAAAACATTCAGTACTTC
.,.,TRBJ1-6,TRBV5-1,CASSLGDMGNSPPHF,TGCGCCAGCAGCTTGGGAGACATGGGTAATTCACCCCCCCACTTT
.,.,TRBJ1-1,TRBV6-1,CASTRGVGTEAFF,TGTGCCAGCACCAGAGGGGTGGGCACTGAAGCTTTCTTT
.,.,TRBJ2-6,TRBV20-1,CSAFGANVLTF,TGCAGTGCCTTTGGGGCCAACGTCCTGACTTTC
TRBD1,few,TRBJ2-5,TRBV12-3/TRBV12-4,CASSLLGTGKETQYF,TGTGCCAGCAGTTTACTAGGGACAGGGAAAGAGACCCAGTACTTC
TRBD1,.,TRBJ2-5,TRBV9,CASSVDRGGGETQYF,TGTGCCAGCAGCGTAGACAGGGGCGGAGGAGAGACCCAGTACTTC